The clone carrying this T cell receptor beta chain rates as medium-sized (0.01 to 0.1%). Its specificity is unknown. This beta chain appears as a stray read in a library generated for alpha chains; its size is not informative. Each TCR cDNA molecule carried a unique molecular identifier. TCRdb re-called the 5' RACE reads through MiXCR, storing one row per CDR3 protein. The sample holds thousands of distinct CDR3 sequences, under 14% seen once. As to time point: sample taken at primary tumor resection. The donors comprised approximately 72 untreated early-stage non-small cell lung cancer patients. Tumor, nontumor lung or frozen PBMC supplied whole RNA, sequenced without sorting. J lost 4 bases, V lost 5 bases, and 4 bases had no gene match. The CDR3 loop spans 14 amino acids. The sample is drawn from a study of spatial heterogeneity in lung cancer. Across the whole study: A consistent excess of beta-chain over alpha-chain sequences was detected. General observations from the study: Intratumoral expanded alpha and beta TCR counts were found to track tumor mutation counts.

V gene TRBV12-3 or TRBV12-4 combines with J gene TRBJ1-1, with 10 bases lining up with TRBD1. The TCR originated in a male donor with early-stage non-small cell lung cancer. The source was lung tumor tissue, collected at surgery. The DNA for the CDR3 is TGTGCCAGCAGTGGACAGGGGGTTGGCACTGAAGCTTTCTTT. It yields the protein CASSGQGVGTEAFF.